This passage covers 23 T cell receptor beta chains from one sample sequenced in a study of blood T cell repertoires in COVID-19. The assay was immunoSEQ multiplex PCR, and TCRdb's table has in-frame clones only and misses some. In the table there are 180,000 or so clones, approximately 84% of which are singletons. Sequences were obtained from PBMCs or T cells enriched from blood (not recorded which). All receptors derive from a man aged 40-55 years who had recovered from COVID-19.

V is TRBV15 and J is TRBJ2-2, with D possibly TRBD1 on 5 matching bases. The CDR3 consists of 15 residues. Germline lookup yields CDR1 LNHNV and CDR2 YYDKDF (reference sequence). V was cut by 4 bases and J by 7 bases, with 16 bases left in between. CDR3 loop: CATSIDYGRGGELFF. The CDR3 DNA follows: TGTGCCACCAGCATCGATTATGGTAGGGGCGGGGAGCTGTTTTTT.

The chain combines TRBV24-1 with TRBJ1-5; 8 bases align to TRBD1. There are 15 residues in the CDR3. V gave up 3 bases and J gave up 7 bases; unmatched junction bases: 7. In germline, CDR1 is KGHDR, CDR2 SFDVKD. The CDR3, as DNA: TGTGCCACCAGTGATCCCGGACAGGGAGGGCAGCCCCAGCATTTT. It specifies CATSDPGQGGQPQHF.

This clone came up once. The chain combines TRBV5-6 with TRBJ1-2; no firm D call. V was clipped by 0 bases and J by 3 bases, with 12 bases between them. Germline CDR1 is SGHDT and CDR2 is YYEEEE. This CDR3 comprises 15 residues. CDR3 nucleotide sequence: TGTGCCAGCAGCTTGGGTCGGAGATGGGACTATGGCTACACCTTC. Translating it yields CASSLGRRWDYGYTF.

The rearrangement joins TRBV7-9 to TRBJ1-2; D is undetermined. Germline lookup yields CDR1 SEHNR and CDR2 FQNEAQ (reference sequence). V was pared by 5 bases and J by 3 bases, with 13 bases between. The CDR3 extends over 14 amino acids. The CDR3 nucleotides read TGTGCCAGCAGCCCCGCGGATCCATACTATGGCTACACCTTC. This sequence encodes CASSPADPYYGYTF.

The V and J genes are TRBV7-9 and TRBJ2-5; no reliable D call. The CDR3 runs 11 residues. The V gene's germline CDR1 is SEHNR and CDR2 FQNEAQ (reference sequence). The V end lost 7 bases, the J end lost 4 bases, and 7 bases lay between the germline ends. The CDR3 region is CASTPLETQYF. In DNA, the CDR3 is TGTGCCAGCACCCCCCTAGAGACCCAGTACTTC.

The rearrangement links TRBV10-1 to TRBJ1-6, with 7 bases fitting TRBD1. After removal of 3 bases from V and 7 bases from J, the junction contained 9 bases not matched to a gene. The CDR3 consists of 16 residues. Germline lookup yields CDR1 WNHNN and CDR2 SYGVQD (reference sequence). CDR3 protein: CASSDHTGVRNSPLHF. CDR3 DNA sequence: TGCGCCAGCAGTGATCATACAGGGGTTCGGAATTCACCCCTCCACTTT.

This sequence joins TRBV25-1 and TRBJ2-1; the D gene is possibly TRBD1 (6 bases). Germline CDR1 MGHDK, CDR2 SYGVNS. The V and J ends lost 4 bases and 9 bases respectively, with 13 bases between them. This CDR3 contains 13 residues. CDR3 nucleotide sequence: TGTGCCAGCAGTGGCACAGGGTATGGTGAGCAGTTCTTC. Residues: CASSGTGYGEQFF.

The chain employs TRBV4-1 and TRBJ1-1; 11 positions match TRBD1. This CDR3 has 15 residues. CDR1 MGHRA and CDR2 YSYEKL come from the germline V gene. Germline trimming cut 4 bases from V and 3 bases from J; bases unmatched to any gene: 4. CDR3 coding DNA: TGCGCCAGCAGCCGAGGACAGGGGGCGGACACTGAAGCTTTCTTT. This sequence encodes CASSRGQGADTEAFF.

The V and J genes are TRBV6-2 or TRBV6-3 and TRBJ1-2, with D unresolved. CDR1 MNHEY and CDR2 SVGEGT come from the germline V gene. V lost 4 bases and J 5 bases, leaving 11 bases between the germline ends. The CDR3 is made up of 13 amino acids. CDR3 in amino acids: CASSWALPYGYTF. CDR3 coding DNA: TGTGCCAGCAGTTGGGCCCTCCCTTATGGCTACACCTTC.

The CDR3 DNA is TGTGCCAGCAGACATGACAGGGCGAACACTGAAGCTTTCTTT. Protein: CASRHDRANTEAFF. The chain couples TRBV5-4 to TRBJ1-1, with 7 bases matching TRBD1. Germline V lookup: CDR1 SGHNT, CDR2 YYREEE (reference sequence). Trimming took 5 bases from V and 1 from J; bases not matched to a gene: 5. CDR3 length: 14 amino acids.

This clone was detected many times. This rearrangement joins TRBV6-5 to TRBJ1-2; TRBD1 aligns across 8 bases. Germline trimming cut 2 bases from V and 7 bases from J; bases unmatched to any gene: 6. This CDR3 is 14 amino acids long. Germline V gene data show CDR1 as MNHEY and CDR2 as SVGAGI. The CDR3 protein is CASSYDRGILGYTF. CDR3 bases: TGTGCCAGCAGTTACGACAGGGGCATACTTGGCTACACCTTC.

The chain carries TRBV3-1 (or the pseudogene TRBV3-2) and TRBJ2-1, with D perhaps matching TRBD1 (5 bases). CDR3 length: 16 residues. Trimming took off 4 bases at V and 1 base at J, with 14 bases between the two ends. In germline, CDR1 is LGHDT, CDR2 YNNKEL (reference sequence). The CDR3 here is CASSPRVLGSYNEQFF. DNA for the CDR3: TGTGCCAGCAGCCCCAGGGTTTTGGGGTCCTACAATGAGCAGTTCTTC.

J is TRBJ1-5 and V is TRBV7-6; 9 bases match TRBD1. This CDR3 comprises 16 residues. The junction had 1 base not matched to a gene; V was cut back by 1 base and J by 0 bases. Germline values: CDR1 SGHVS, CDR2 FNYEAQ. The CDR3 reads CASSLGTGDSNQPQHF. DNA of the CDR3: TGTGCCAGCAGCTTAGGGACAGGGGATAGCAATCAGCCCCAGCATTTT.

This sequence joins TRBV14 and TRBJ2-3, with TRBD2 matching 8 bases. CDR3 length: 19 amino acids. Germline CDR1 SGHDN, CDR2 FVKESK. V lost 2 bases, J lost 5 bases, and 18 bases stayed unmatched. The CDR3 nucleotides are TGTGCCAGCAGCCAAACAACCGGGGGGGTCCCGATTGTGATAGATACGCAGTATTTT. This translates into CASSQTTGGVPIVIDTQYF.

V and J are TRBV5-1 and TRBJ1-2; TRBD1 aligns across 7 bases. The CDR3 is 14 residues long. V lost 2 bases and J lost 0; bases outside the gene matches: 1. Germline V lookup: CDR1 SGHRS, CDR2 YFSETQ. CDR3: CASSFQGANYGYTF. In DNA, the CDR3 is TGCGCCAGCAGCTTCCAGGGGGCTAACTATGGCTACACCTTC.

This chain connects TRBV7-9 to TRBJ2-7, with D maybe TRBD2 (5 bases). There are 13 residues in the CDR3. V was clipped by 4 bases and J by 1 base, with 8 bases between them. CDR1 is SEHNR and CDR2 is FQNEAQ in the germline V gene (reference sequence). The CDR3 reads CASSWAGSYEQYF. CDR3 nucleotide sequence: TGTGCCAGCAGCTGGGCGGGTTCCTACGAGCAGTACTTC.

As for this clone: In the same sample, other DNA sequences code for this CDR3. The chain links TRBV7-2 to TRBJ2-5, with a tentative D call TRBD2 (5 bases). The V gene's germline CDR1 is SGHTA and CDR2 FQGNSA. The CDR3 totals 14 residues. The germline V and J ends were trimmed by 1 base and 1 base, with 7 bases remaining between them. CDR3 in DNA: TGTGCCAGCAGCTTAGACCGGGGCCAAGAGACCCAGTACTTC. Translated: CASSLDRGQETQYF.

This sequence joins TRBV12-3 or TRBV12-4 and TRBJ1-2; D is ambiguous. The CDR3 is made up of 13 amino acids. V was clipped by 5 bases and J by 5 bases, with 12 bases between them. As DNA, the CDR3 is TGTGCCAGCAGTGTAGGGATCAGGTATGGCTACACCTTC. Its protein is CASSVGIRYGYTF.

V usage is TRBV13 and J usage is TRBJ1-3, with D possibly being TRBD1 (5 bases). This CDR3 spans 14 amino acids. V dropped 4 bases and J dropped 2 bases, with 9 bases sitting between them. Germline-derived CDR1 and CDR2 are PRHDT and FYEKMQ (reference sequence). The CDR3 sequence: CASSSQATGNTIYF. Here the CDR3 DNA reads TGTGCCAGCAGCTCACAGGCCACTGGAAACACCATATATTTT.

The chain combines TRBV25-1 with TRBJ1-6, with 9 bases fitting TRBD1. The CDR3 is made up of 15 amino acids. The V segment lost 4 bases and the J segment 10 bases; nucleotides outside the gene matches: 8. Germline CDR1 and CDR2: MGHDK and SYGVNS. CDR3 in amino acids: CASSASGTGRSPLHF. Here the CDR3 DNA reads TGTGCCAGCAGTGCTTCCGGGACAGGGAGATCACCCCTCCACTTT.

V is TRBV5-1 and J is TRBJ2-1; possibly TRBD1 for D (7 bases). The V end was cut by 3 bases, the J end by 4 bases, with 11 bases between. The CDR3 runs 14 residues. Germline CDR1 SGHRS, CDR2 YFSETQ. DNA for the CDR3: TGCGCCAGCAGCTCCCAGGGGGGATACAATGAGCAGTTCTTC. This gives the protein CASSSQGGYNEQFF.

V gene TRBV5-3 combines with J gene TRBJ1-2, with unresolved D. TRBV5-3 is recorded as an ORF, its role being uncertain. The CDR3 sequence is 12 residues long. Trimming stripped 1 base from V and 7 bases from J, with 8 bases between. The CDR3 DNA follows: TGTGCCAGAAGCTTGAATCCTCTTGGCTACACCTTC. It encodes CARSLNPLGYTF.

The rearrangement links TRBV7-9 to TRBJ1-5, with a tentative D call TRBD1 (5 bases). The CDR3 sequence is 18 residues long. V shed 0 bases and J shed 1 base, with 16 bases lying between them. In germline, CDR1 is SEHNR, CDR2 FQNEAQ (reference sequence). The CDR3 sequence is CASSLAGRGAQSNQPQHF. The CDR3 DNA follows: TGTGCCAGCAGCTTAGCGGGCCGTGGGGCGCAGAGCAATCAGCCCCAGCATTTT.